This note documents a single T cell receptor beta chain sequence. This entry is derived from a study of blood T cell repertoires in COVID-19. About the study: Spain, Italy and the United States supplied samples that represented acute and convalescent COVID-19. The cDNA or gDNA used as material had been derived from T cells, B-cell-depleted T cells, or PBMCs.

Assay used: immunoSEQ multiplex PCR; TCRdb lists only in-frame clones, some missing. The sample yields 200,000 to 250,000 clones, about four fifths seen once. A COVID-19 case had been met by exposed participants during the 2 weeks before study entry. This CDR3 contains 15 residues. From germline, CDR1 is SGHNT and CDR2 YYREEE (reference sequence). The V end lost 5 bases, the J end lost 0 bases, and 14 bases lay between the germline ends. This TCR came from a woman between 50 and 59 years old who had been exposed to COVID-19. The chain recombines TRBV5-4 with TRBJ1-2, with D unresolved. What was sequenced was PBMCs or T cells enriched from blood (not recorded which). The CDR3: CASRRREDANYGYTF. Written as DNA, the CDR3 is TGTGCCAGCAGGAGGCGAGAGGATGCTAACTATGGCTACACCTTC.